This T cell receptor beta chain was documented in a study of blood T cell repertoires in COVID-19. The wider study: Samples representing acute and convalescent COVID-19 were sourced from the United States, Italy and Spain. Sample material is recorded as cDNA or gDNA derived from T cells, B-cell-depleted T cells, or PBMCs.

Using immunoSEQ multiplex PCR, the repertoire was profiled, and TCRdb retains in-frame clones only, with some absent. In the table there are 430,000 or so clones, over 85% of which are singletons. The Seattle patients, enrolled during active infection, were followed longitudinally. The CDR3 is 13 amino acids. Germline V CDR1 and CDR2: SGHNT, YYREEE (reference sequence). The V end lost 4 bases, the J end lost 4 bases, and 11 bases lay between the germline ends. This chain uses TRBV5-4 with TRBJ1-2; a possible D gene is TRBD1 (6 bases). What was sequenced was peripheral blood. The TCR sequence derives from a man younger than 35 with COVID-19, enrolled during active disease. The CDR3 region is CASSLQGTYGYTF. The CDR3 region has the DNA TGTGCCAGCAGCCTTCAGGGGACCTATGGCTACACCTTC.